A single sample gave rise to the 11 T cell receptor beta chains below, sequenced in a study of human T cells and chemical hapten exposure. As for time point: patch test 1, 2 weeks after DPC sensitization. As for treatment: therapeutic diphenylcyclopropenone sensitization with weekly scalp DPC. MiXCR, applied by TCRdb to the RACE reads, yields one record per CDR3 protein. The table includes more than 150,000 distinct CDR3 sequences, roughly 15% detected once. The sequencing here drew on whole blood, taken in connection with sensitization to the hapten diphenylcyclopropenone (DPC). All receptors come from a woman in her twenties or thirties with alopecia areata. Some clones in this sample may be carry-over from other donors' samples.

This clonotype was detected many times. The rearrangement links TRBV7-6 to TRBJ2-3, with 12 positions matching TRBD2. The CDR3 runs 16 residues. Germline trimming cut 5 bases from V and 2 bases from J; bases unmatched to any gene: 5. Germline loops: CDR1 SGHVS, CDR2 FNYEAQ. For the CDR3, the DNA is TGTGCCAGCAGCGCCGGACTAGCGGGGTACACAGATACGCAGTATTTT. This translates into CASSAGLAGYTDTQYF.

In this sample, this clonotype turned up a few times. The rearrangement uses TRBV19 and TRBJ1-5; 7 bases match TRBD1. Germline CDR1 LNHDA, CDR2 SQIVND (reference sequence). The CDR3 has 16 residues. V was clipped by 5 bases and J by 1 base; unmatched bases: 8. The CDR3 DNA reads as TGTGCCAGTAGTCCTCGACAGGGAACGAGCAATCAGCCCCAGCATTTT. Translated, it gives CASSPRQGTSNQPQHF.

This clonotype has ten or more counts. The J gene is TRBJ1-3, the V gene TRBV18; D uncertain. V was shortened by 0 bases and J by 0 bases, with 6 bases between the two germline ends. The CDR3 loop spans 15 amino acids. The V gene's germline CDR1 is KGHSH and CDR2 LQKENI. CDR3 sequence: CASSPPGSSGNTIYF. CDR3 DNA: TGTGCCAGCTCACCACCGGGCAGCTCTGGAAACACCATATATTTT.

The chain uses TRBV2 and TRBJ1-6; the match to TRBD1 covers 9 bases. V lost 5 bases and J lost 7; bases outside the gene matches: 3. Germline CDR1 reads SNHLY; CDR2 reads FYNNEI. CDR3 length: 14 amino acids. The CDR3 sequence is CASSPTGGNSPLHF. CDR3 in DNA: TGTGCCAGCAGTCCTACAGGGGGCAATTCACCCCTCCACTTT.

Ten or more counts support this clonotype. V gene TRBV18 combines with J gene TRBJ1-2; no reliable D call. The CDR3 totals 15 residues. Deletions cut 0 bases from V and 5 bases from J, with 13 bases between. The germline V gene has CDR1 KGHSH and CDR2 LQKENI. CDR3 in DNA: TGTGCCAGCTCACCACCGTCTGCGGGTGTTTATGGCTACACCTTC. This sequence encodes CASSPPSAGVYGYTF.

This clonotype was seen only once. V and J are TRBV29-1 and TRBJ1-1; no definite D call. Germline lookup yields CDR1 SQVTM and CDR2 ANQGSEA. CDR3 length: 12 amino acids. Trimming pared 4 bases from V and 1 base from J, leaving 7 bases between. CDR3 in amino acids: CSVGGGNTEAFF. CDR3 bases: TGCAGCGTTGGAGGCGGGAACACTGAAGCTTTCTTT.

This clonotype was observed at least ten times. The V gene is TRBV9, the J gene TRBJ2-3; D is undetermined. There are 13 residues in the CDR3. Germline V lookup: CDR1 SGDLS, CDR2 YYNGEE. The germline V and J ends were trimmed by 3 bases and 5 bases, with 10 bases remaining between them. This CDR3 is CASSGPSGDTQYF. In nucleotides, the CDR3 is TGTGCCAGCAGCGGACCCTCTGGAGATACGCAGTATTTT. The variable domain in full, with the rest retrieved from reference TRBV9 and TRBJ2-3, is DSGVTQTPKHLITATGQRVTLRCSPRSGDLSVYWYQQSLDQGLQFLIQYYNGEERAKGNILERFSAQQFPDLHSELNLSSLELGDSALYFCASSGPSGDTQYFGPGTRLTVL.

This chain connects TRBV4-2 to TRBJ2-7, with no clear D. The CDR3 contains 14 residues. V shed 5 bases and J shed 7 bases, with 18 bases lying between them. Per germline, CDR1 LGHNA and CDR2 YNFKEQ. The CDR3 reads CASSFDPQSGEQYF. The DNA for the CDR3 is TGTGCCAGCAGCTTCGATCCACAGTCTGGAGAGCAGTACTTC.

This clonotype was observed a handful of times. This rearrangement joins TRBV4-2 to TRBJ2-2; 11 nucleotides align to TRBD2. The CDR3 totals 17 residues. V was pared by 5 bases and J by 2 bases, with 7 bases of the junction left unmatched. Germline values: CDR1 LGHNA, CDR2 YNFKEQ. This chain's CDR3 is CASSIGTSGVNTGELFF. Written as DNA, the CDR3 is TGTGCCAGCAGCATCGGGACTAGCGGAGTCAACACCGGGGAGCTGTTTTTT.

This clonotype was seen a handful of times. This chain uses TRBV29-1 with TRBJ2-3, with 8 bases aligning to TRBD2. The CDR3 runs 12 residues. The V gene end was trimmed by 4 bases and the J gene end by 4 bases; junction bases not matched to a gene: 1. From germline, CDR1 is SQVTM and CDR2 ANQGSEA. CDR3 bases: TGCAGCGTTGGGCGGGAGGCAGATACGCAGTATTTT. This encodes CSVGREADTQYF.

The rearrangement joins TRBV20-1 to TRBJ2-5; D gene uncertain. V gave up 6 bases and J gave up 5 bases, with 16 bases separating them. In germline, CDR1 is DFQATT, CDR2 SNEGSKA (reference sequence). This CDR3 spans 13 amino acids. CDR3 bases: TGCAGTGCAATAGCCCCCCCCTGGGAGACCCAGTACTTC. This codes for CSAIAPPWETQYF.